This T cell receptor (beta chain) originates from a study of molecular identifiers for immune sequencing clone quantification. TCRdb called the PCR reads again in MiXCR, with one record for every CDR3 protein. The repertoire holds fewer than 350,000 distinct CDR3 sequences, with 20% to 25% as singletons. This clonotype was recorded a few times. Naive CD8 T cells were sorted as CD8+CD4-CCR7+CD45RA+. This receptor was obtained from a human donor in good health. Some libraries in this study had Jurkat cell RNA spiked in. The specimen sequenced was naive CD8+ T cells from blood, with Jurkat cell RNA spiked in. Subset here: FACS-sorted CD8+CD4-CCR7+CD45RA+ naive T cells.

Written as DNA, the CDR3 is TGTGCCAGCAGACCGGCGAACACTGAAGCTTTCTTT. This codes for CASRPANTEAFF. The V and J genes are TRBV7-9 and TRBJ1-1; D is ambiguous. CDR1 is SEHNR and CDR2 is FQNEAQ in the germline V gene (reference sequence). The length of the CDR3 is 12 residues. V shed 6 bases and J shed 1 base, with 6 bases lying between them.